This record looks at one T cell receptor gamma chain sequence and its context. No antigen is known for it. This entry is derived from a study of human gamma delta and Vdelta1 T cells. Study-level findings and limits: Polyclonal Delta One T cells reportedly showed broad cytotoxic targeting of acute myeloid leukemia.

In germline, CDR1 is EGSTGY, CDR2 YDSYTSSV. This CDR3 spans 11 amino acids. With V trimmed by 4 bases and J by 5 bases, 2 bases remained unmatched. TCRdb re-identified clones in the PCR reads via CATT. The table includes about 8,700 gamma-chain clones, less than 55% detected once. This chain uses TRGV4 with TRGJ1 or TRGJ2. Material: Vdelta1 gamma-delta T cells from blood grown in culture (DOT cells). The sequence came from a human donor in good health. The CDR3 spells CATWENYKKLF. CDR3 nucleotides: TGTGCCACCTGGGAAAATTATAAGAAACTCTTT.